This TCR beta chain emerged from a study of blood T cell repertoires in COVID-19. Study at large: Spain, Italy and the United States supplied samples that represented acute and convalescent COVID-19. PBMCs, B-cell-depleted T cells, or T cells were the source of the cDNA or gDNA that made up the material.

In the authors' methods: Reference gene primer amplification gave estimated nucleated cell counts. Some clones are missing from TCRdb's copy, which holds only in-frame ones; the method was immunoSEQ multiplex PCR. The DNA gave D and trimming, while V, J and clone size come from that table. The sample yields 150,000 or so clones, approximately 75% seen once. The sequenced sample consisted of peripheral blood. The sequence came from a human donor in a cohort sampled during active COVID-19.

CDR3 DNA sequence: TGTGCCAGCAGCTCCGGGGGGCAAGAGACCCAGTACTTC. The encoded protein is CASSSGGQETQYF. V and J are TRBV5-6 and TRBJ2-5; the match to TRBD2 covers 7 bases. The CDR3 totals 13 residues. CDR1 SGHDT and CDR2 YYEEEE come from the germline V gene. With 3 bases clipped from V and 2 bases from J, the junction kept 1 base outside the gene matches.